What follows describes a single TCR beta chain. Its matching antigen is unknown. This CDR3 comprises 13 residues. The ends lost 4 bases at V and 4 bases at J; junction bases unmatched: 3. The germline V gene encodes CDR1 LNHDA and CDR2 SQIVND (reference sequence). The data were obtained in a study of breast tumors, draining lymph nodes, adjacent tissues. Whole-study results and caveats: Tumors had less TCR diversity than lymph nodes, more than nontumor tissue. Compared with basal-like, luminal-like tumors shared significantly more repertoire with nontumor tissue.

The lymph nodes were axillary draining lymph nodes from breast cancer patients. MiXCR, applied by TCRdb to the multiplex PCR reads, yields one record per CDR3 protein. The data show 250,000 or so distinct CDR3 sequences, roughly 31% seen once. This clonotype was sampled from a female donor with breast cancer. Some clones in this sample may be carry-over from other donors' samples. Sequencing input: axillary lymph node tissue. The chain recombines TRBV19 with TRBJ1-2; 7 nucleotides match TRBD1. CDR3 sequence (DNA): TGTGCCAGTAGTACAAACAGGGGCTATGGCTACACCTTC. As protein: CASSTNRGYGYTF.